This paragraph reports one T cell receptor beta chain. Antigen specificity is unknown. This sample was taken from a study of shared clonotypes between healthy human individuals. Background on the study: Three CD4 naive, three CD4 memory, two CD8 naive and one CD8 memory plate were used per donor. Study-wide findings and caveats: As a rule, naive subsets had a larger estimated richness than memory subsets.

Germline CDR1 reads MNHEY; CDR2 reads SMNVEV (reference sequence). Trimming at V came to 4 bases and at J to 0 bases, leaving 5 bases not matched to a gene. The CDR3 is 17 amino acids. Terminally differentiated effector memory CD45RA+ cells were left out of the naive CD8 fraction, which was CD45RO-negative and positively selected for CCR7. Donors were healthy HIV-negative adults without recently reported acute infections or vaccinations. Several immunoSEQ plates held equal portions of the genomic DNA taken from each subset. Profiling relied on immunoSEQ multiplex PCR, and the TCRdb table lists in-frame clones only, not all of them. Of about 2,100,000 clones in the sample, roughly 91% were seen once.

The clonotype comes from a man aged 18 to 30 in good health. Some clones in this sample may be carry-over from other donors' samples. This chain uses TRBV27 with TRBJ2-1; 11 bases are a match to TRBD2. Sequenced material: naive CD8+ T cells from PBMCs. The CDR3 region is CASSSGLAASSYNEQFF. The CDR3 DNA follows: TGTGCCAGCAGTTCGGGACTAGCGGCCAGCTCCTACAATGAGCAGTTCTTC.